This T cell receptor (beta chain) was sequenced during a study of blood T cell repertoires in COVID-19. Across the study: The cDNA or gDNA used as material had been derived from T cells, B-cell-depleted T cells, or PBMCs.

In germline, CDR1 is GTSNPN, CDR2 SVGIG (reference sequence). There are 11 residues in the CDR3. Trimming removed 4 bases from V and 4 bases from J, with 7 bases in between. This table comes from immunoSEQ multiplex PCR, and its TCRdb copy is limited to in-frame clones, with some not included. Of roughly 120,000 clones listed, 70% to 85% were seen once; the top ten hold 7.5%. This clone was found once. The origin of this receptor is a man between 70 and 80 years old with active or convalescent COVID-19. The V and J genes are TRBV30 and TRBJ1-2; D unresolved. Source material: peripheral blood. The CDR3 region is CAWTHSYGYTF. CDR3 coding DNA: TGTGCCTGGACCCACAGCTATGGCTACACCTTC.